These T cell receptor beta chains were read from a single sample in a study of T cells in severe cutaneous drug reactions. TCRdb re-called the multiplex PCR reads; one entry per CDR3 protein, DNA not given. The table lists 8,000 to 8,500 distinct CDR3 sequences, with 20% to 30% in the top ten. Sequenced material: cells from a skin blister. The source of these receptors is a human donor with a severe cutaneous adverse drug reaction. The CDR3 runs from the conserved cysteine through the conserved F or W. Clone size appears in some rows only: once, few, many, or a class for an expanded clone.

TRBV20-1	TRBJ2-1	.	CSARDTRDVLYNEQFF
TRBV12-3/TRBV12-4	TRBJ2-4	.	CASSLGENIQYF
TRBV4-3	TRBJ1-2	.	CASSPRTGGFSYGYTF
TRBV10-3	TRBJ1-1	.	CAIICKGAVGDTEAFF
TRBV13	TRBJ2-7	.	CASSFRVGEQYF
TRBV29-1	TRBJ2-1	.	CSVLGRASSYNEQFF
TRBV18	TRBJ2-2	.	CASSLGTGNTGELFF
TRBV7-9	TRBJ2-1	.	CASSLGLNEQFF
TRBV20-1	TRBJ2-7	medium-sized	CSVPTGTSGFYEQYF
TRBV11-2	TRBJ1-4	.	CASSFSGVLFF
TRBV25-1	TRBJ2-7	.	CASSGFPGQGAYEQYF
TRBV7-3	TRBJ2-2	.	CASSLLPTGELFF
TRBV13	TRBJ1-2	.	CASSLGPGTGGYTF
TRBV27	TRBJ2-7	.	CASSGRDKWTYEQYF
TRBV4-1	TRBJ2-5	.	CASSQETVKETQYF
TRBV28	TRBJ2-1	.	CASSWGLGTIGQFF
TRBV6-2/TRBV6-3	TRBJ2-3	medium-sized	CASSPQGVDTQYF
TRBV27	TRBJ2-1	.	CASSSWDGDNEQFF
TRBV28	TRBJ1-5	.	CASSLVGSRPQHF
TRBV7-9	TRBJ2-1	.	CASSSEGRLSYNEQFF
TRBV14	TRBJ2-2	.	CASSQDQGLGTGELFF
TRBV19	TRBJ2-3	.	CASSRGLVADTQYF
TRBV19	TRBJ1-2	.	CASSPWDKVNYGYTF
TRBV25-1	TRBJ1-5	.	CASSELNNQPQHF
TRBV11-2	TRBJ1-1	.	CASLLGTGGLTEAFF
TRBV10-3	TRBJ2-1	.	CAITSGSPNEQFF
TRBV24-1	TRBJ1-2	.	CATRGQGTYGYTF
TRBV30	TRBJ2-3	medium-sized	CACRGPVASGSGTDTQYF
TRBV29-1	TRBJ2-1	.	CSVELAGVNEQFF
TRBV12-3/TRBV12-4	TRBJ2-7	.	CASSLFSGSSSYEQYF
TRBV5-1	TRBJ1-1	.	CASMSGVDTEAFF
TRBV30	TRBJ1-1	.	CAWNPPEGARTEAFF
TRBV11-3	TRBJ2-1	.	CASSLGLAYAYNEQFF
TRBV27	TRBJ1-5	.	CASSPILGNQPQHF
TRBV6-5	TRBJ1-2	.	CASSYPSGDGYTF
TRBV11-3	TRBJ2-7	.	CASSRGFYEQYF
TRBV9	TRBJ2-6	large	CASSKAPQGASGANVLTF